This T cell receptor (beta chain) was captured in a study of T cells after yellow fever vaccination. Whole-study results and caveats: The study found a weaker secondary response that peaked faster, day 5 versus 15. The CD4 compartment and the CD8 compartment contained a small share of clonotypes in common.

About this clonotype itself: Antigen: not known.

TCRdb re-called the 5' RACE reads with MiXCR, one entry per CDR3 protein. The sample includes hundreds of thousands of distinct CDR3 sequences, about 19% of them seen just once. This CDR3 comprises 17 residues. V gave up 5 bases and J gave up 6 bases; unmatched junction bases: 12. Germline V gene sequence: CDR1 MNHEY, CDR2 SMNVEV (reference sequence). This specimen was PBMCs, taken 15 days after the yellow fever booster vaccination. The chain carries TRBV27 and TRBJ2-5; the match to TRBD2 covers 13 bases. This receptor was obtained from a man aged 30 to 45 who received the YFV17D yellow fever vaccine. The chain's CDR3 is CASSLRVGTSGDKTQYF. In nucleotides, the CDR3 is TGTGCCAGCAGTCTACGAGTAGGGACTAGCGGGGACAAGACCCAGTACTTC.